This T cell receptor (beta chain) derives from a study of siplizumab effects on memory and regulatory T cells. Regarding the study as a whole: Alloreactive sequences whose origin lay in unstimulated CD4+ memory cells were significantly reduced by siplizumab. A mean of approximately 69% of mappable alloreactive CD4+ clones were Treg-derived with siplizumab, compared with 26.9% in controls. It seemed that naive T cells were more diverse than memory cells and were major contributors to the alloresponse.

TCR templates numbering around 110,000 were assayed per sample. Sequencing was performed with immunoSEQ multiplex PCR; in TCRdb, only in-frame clones are kept and a portion is missing. This table holds about 100,000 clones, 85% to 95% found once. The germline CDR1 and CDR2 sequences are LNHNV and YYDKDF (reference sequence). The CDR3 has 17 amino acids. The ends were cut back, 8 bases at V and 0 bases at J, with 20 bases in the middle. With regard to this clone: Its antigen is not known.

The gene calls are TRBV15 and TRBJ1-3, with D perhaps matching TRBD1 (5 bases). The specimen was Tregs sorted from blood. The clonotype comes from a human donor in good health. This CDR3 reads CATQWGGRRPSGNTIYF. The CDR3 nucleotides read TGTGCCACCCAATGGGGGGGGAGACGGCCCTCTGGAAACACCATATATTTT.